The sequence of this T cell receptor (beta chain) was determined in a study of blood T cell repertoires in COVID-19. As for the study in general: Samples taken during acute and convalescent COVID-19 were collected in the United States, Italy and Spain. PBMCs, B-cell-depleted T cells, or T cells were the source of the cDNA or gDNA that made up the material.

Germline assignment: CDR1 KGHSH and CDR2 LQKENI. The CDR3 length is 14 residues. With V trimmed by 2 bases and J by 12 bases, 9 bases remained unmatched. Authors' methods: Quantification of nucleated cells was approximated via reference gene primer amplification. The data were produced by immunoSEQ multiplex PCR, yet TCRdb's version contains in-frame clones alone and is incomplete. That table is the source of V, J and clone size, and D and trimming were worked out from the DNA. The sample has under 350,000 clones, roughly four fifths seen once. The chain joins TRBV18 to TRBJ2-3; 9 bases agree with TRBD1. Sample: peripheral blood. The receptor's source is a woman in her forties or fifties who had recovered from COVID-19. CDR3 residues: CASSPSRGTGNQYF. DNA for the CDR3: TGTGCCAGCTCACCAAGTCGGGGGACAGGGAACCAGTATTTT.